These 14 T cell receptor beta chains were sequenced from one sample in a study of blood T cell repertoires in COVID-19. Libraries were prepared by immunoSEQ multiplex PCR; TCRdb keeps only in-frame clonotypes and omits some of them. This sample yields over 150,000 clones, of which under 95% are seen a single time; roughly 5% belongs to the top ten. Sequencing was done on a sample of peripheral blood. The receptors were sampled from a man aged 18 to 30 with COVID-19, enrolled during active disease.

This chain connects TRBV28 to TRBJ2-7; D possibly corresponds to TRBD1 (5 bases). The CDR3 spans 15 residues. CDR1 and CDR2 (germline): MDHEN, SYDVKM. V was cut by 3 bases and J by 0 bases, with 12 bases left in between. The CDR3 loop reads CASSLTRAFSYEQYF. CDR3 DNA: TGTGCCAGCAGTTTGACCAGGGCATTCTCCTACGAGCAGTACTTC.

CDR3 region: CARGQRQETEAFF. CDR3 coding DNA: TGTGCCCGGGGACAGCGACAGGAGACTGAAGCTTTCTTT. The chain is built from TRBV30 and TRBJ1-1; 7 nucleotides align to TRBD1. The CDR3 consists of 13 residues. Germline V CDR1 and CDR2: GTSNPN, SVGIG (reference sequence). The V and J ends lost 8 bases and 5 bases, in that order; junction bases with no gene match: 11. The full variable domain, completed using reference TRBV30 and TRBJ1-1, is SQTIHQWPATLVQPVGSPLSLECTVEGTSNPNLYWYRQAAGRGLQLLFYSVGIGQISSEVPQNLSASRPQDRQFILSSKKLLLSDSGFYLCARGQRQETEAFFGQGTRLTVV.

The CDR3 coding sequence is TGTGCCAGCAGCTCCCCCTGGACTAGCGGGAGTTACAATGAGCAGTTCTTC. Encoded protein: CASSSPWTSGSYNEQFF. The chain combines TRBV5-4 with TRBJ2-1; 13 bases map to TRBD2. Trimming at V came to 3 bases and at J to 4 bases, leaving 7 bases not matched to a gene. This CDR3 has 17 residues. Germline V gene sequence: CDR1 SGHNT, CDR2 YYREEE (reference sequence).

The chain couples TRBV7-3 to TRBJ2-2; D not certain. The CDR3 has 13 residues. Trimming left V 5 bases short and J 2 bases short, with 6 bases between. Germline CDR1 SGHTA, CDR2 FQGTGA. CDR3 amino acids: CASSPINTGELFF. CDR3 in DNA: TGTGCCAGCAGCCCTATTAACACCGGGGAGCTGTTTTTT.

V gene TRBV27 combines with J gene TRBJ2-1, with 11 bases aligning to TRBD2. Germline assignment: CDR1 MNHEY and CDR2 SMNVEV (reference sequence). The CDR3 length is 13 residues. The J segment lost 15 bases and the V segment lost 0 bases, leaving 4 bases of the junction unmatched. The CDR3 nucleotides read TGTGCCAGCAGTTTATCTACTAGCGGGAGTCCGTTCTTC. Translation: CASSLSTSGSPFF.

Here the CDR3 DNA reads TGTGCCAGCAGCTTAGTAGGGGGCAACTATGGCTACACCTTC. This encodes CASSLVGGNYGYTF. The J gene is TRBJ1-2, the V gene TRBV7-2; 7 nucleotides agree with TRBD1. The germline V gene has CDR1 SGHTA and CDR2 FQGNSA. V shed 1 base and J 2 bases; nucleotides not matched to a gene: 1. This CDR3 has 14 amino acids.

The chain is built from TRBV19 and TRBJ1-4; D may be TRBD1 (6 bases). The CDR3 is 16 amino acids. Germline values: CDR1 LNHDA, CDR2 SQIVND (reference sequence). The V end lost 5 bases, the J end lost 0 bases, and 13 bases lay between the germline ends. The CDR3 coding sequence is TGTGCCAGTAGTCCTCGGCGGACAGCAACTAATGAAAAACTGTTTTTT. Its translation is CASSPRRTATNEKLFF.

The gene calls are TRBV6-4 and TRBJ2-1; 12 bases map to TRBD2. The CDR3 is made up of 15 amino acids. CDR1 MRHNA and CDR2 SNTAGT come from the germline V gene. V was pared by 6 bases and J by 8 bases, with 8 bases of the junction left unmatched. The CDR3 nucleotides are TGTGCCAGCAGACACCTAGCGGGAGGGCGGGATGAGCAGTTCTTC. Protein product: CASRHLAGGRDEQFF.

V gene TRBV9 combines with J gene TRBJ2-2; tentatively, D is TRBD2 (6 bases). The CDR3 is 14 amino acids. Germline assignment: CDR1 SGDLS and CDR2 YYNGEE. Trimming cost V 3 bases and J 2 bases, with 8 bases left between them. CDR3 sequence reads: CASSGGVNTGELFF. DNA for the CDR3: TGTGCCAGCAGCGGCGGGGTAAACACCGGGGAGCTGTTTTTT. Full variable domain (remainder filled in from reference TRBV9 and TRBJ2-2): DSGVTQTPKHLITATGQRVTLRCSPRSGDLSVYWYQQSLDQGLQFLIQYYNGEERAKGNILERFSAQQFPDLHSELNLSSLELGDSALYFCASSGGVNTGELFFGEGSRLTVL.

The chain links TRBV13 to TRBJ1-2; D is perhaps TRBD1 (6 bases). Trimming pared 6 bases from V and 8 bases from J, leaving 13 bases between. This CDR3 has 12 amino acids. Germline V gene data show CDR1 as PRHDT and CDR2 as FYEKMQ (reference sequence). The CDR3 DNA reads TGTGCCAGCAGTCCGTCGGGGGGCGGCTACACCTTC. Translating it yields CASSPSGGGYTF.

This clone has just a few counts. This CDR3 is CASRYQGRAEAFF. The CDR3 DNA reads TGTGCCAGCAGGTATCAGGGTCGCGCTGAAGCTTTCTTT. The gene calls are TRBV28 and TRBJ1-1, with D possibly being TRBD1 (5 bases). Per germline, CDR1 MDHEN and CDR2 SYDVKM. V lost 6 bases and J 6 bases, leaving 14 bases between the germline ends. CDR3 size: 13 residues. The full variable domain, rest sourced from reference TRBV28 and TRBJ1-1, is DVKVTQSSRYLVKRTGEKVFLECVQDMDHENMFWYRQDPGLGLRLIYFSYDVKMKEKGDIPEGYSVSREKKERFSLILESASTNQTSMYLCASRYQGRAEAFFGQGTRLTVV.

This clone has only one observation. The chain employs TRBV27 and TRBJ2-5; 7 bases match TRBD2. V trimming: 6 bases; J trimming: 5 bases; junction bases outside the gene matches: 9. The CDR3 loop spans 14 amino acids. The germline CDR1 and CDR2 sequences are MNHEY and SMNVEV (reference sequence). The CDR3 sequence: CASSLMSSGETQYF. The CDR3 bases are TGTGCCAGCAGCCTTATGAGTAGCGGGGAGACCCAGTACTTC.

This chain joins TRBV5-1 and TRBJ2-1; maybe TRBD2 (6 bases). Trimming stripped 4 bases from V and 0 bases from J, with 11 bases between. From germline, CDR1 is SGHRS and CDR2 YFSETQ. CDR3 length: 15 residues. CDR3 in amino acids: CASSLSGDSYNEQFF. The CDR3 region has the DNA TGCGCCAGCAGCCTTTCGGGGGACTCCTACAATGAGCAGTTCTTC.

This chain joins TRBV15 and TRBJ2-1; D uncertain. V was trimmed by 5 bases and J by 6 bases, leaving 17 bases between them. Germline V CDR1 and CDR2: LNHNV, YYDKDF (reference sequence). The CDR3 is 15 amino acids. CDR3 residues: CATSLRSTLGNEQFF. The CDR3 DNA follows: TGTGCCACCAGCCTCAGGTCGACCCTGGGCAATGAGCAGTTCTTC.